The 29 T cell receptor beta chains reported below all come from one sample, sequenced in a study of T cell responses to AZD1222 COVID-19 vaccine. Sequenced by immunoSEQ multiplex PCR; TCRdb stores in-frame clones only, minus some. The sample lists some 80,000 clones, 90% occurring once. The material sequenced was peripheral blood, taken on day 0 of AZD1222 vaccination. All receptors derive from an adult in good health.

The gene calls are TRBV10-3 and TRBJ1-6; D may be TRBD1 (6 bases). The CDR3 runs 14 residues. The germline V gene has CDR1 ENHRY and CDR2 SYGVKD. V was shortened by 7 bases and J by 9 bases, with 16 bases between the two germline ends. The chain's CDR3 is CAITIDKDSSPLHF. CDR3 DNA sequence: TGTGCCATCACCATTGACAAGGACAGTTCACCCCTCCACTTT.

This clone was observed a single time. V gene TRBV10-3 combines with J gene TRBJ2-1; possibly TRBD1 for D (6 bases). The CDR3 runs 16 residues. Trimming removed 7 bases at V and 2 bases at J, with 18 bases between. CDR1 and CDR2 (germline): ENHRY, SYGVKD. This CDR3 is CAITENKQGPYNEQFF. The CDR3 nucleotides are TGTGCCATCACAGAAAACAAACAGGGCCCCTACAATGAGCAGTTCTTC.

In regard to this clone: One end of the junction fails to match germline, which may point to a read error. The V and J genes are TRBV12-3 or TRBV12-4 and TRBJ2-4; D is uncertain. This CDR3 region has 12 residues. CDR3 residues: CASSLAQNIQYF. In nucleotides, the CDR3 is TGTGCCAGCAGTTTAGCCCAAAACATTCAGTACTTC.

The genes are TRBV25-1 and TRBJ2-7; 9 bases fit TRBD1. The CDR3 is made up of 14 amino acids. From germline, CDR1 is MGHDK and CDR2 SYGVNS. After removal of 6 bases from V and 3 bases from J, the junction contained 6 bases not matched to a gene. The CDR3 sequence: CASRKSGQGYEQYF. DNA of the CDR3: TGTGCCAGCAGGAAATCGGGACAGGGCTACGAGCAGTACTTC.

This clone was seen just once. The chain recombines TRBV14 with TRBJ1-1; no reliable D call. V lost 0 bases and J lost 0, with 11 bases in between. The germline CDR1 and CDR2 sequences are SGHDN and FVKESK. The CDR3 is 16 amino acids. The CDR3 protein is CASSQDQKGLNTEAFF. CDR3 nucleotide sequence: TGTGCCAGCAGCCAAGATCAGAAGGGATTGAACACTGAAGCTTTCTTT.

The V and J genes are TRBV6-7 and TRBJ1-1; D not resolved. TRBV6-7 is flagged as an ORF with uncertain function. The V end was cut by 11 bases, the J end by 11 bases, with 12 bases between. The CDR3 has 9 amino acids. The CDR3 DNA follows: TGTGCCGGATGGCCCAAGGCTTTCTTT. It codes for CAGWPKAFF.

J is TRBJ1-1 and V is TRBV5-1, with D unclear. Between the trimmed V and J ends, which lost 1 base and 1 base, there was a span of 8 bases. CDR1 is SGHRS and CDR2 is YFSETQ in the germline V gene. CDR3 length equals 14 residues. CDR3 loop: CASSLSRGNTEAFF. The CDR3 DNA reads TGCGCCAGCAGCTTGAGTCGGGGGAACACTGAAGCTTTCTTT.

CDR3 sequence: CASSSWTGMYNEQFF. CDR3 nucleotides: TGTGCCAGCAGTTCCTGGACGGGGATGTACAATGAGCAGTTCTTC. The chain has TRBV6-5 and TRBJ2-1; a possible D gene is TRBD2 (5 bases). Germline V lookup: CDR1 MNHEY, CDR2 SVGAGI. This CDR3 contains 15 residues. V was trimmed by 4 bases and J by 4 bases, leaving 14 bases between them.

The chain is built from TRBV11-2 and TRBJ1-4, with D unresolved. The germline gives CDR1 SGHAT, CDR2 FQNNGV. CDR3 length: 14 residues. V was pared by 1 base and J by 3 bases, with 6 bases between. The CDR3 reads CASSLARSNEKLFF. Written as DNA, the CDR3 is TGTGCCAGCAGCTTAGCCAGGTCTAATGAAAAACTGTTTTTT. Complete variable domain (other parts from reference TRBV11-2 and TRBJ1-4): EAGVAQSPRYKIIEKRQSVAFWCNPISGHATLYWYQQILGQGPKLLIQFQNNGVVDDSQLPKDRFSAERLKGVDSTLKIQPAKLEDSAVYLCASSLARSNEKLFFGSGTQLSVL.

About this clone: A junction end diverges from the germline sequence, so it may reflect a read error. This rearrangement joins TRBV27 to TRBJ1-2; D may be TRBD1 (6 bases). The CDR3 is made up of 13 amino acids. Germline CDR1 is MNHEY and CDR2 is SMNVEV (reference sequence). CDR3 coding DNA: TGTGCCAGCAGTTTAGGGCGACAGGCCCCCCAATCCTTC. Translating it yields CASSLGRQAPQSF.

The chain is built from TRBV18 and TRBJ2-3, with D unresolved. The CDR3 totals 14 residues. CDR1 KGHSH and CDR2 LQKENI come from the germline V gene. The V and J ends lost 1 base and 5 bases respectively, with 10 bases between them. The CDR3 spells CASSPQGLGDTQYF. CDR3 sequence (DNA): TGTGCCAGCTCACCACAAGGGTTGGGAGATACGCAGTATTTT. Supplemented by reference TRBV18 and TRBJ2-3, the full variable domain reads NAGVMQNPRHLVRRRGQEARLRCSPMKGHSHVYWYRQLPEEGLKFMVYLQKENIIDESGMPKERFSAEFPKEGPSILRIQQVVRGDSAAYFCASSPQGLGDTQYFGPGTRLTVL.

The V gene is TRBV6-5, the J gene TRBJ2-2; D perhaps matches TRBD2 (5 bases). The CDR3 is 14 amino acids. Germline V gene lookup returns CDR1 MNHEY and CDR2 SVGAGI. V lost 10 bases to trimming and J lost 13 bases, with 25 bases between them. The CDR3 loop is CATKSSSWVEGLFF. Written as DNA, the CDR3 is TGTGCCACCAAATCTTCTAGTTGGGTTGAGGGGCTGTTTTTT.

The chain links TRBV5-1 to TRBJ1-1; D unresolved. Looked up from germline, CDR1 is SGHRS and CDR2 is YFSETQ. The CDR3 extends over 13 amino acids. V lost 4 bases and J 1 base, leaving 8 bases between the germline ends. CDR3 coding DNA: TGCGCCAGCAGCCCGACACCGAACACTGAAGCTTTCTTT. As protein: CASSPTPNTEAFF. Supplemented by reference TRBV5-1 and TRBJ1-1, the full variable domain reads KAGVTQTPRYLIKTRGQQVTLSCSPISGHRSVSWYQQTPGQGLQFLFEYFSETQRNKGNFPGRFSGRQFSNSRSEMNVSTLELGDSALYLCASSPTPNTEAFFGQGTRLTVV.

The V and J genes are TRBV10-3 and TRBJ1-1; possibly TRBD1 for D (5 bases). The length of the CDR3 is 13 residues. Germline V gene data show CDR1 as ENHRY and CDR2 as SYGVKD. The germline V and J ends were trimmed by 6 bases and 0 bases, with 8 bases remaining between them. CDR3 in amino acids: CAIRGHLNTEAFF. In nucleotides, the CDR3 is TGTGCCATCAGAGGACACTTGAACACTGAAGCTTTCTTT.

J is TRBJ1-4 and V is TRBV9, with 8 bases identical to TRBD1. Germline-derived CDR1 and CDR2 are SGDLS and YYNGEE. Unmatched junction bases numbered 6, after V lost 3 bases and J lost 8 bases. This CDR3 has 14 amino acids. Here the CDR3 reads CASSARTGSEKLFF. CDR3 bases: TGTGCCAGCAGCGCTCGGACAGGGAGCGAAAAACTGTTTTTT.

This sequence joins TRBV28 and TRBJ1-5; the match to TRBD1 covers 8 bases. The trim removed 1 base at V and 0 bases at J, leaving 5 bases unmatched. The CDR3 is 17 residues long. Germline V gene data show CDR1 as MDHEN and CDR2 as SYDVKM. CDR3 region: CASSLLTGGNSNQPQHF. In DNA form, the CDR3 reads TGTGCCAGCAGTTTATTAACAGGGGGGAATAGCAATCAGCCCCAGCATTTT.

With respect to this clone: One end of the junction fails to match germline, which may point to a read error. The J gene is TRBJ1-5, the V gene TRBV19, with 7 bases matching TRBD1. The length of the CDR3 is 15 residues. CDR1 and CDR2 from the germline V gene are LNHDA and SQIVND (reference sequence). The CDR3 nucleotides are TGTGCCAGTAGGATAGGACAGGAACGCAATCAGCCCCAGCATTTT. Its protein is CASRIGQERNQPQHF. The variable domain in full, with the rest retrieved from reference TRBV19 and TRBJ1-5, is DGGITQSPKYLFRKEGQNVTLSCEQNLNHDAMYWYRQDPGQGLRLIYYSQIVNDFQKGDIAEGYSVSREKKESFPLTVTSAQKNPTAFYLCASRIGQERNQPQHFGDGTRLSIL.

The CDR3 sequence: CASSSPTEGYEQYF. CDR3 DNA: TGTGCCAGCAGTTCCCCCACCGAAGGGTACGAGCAGTACTTC. J is TRBJ2-7 and V is TRBV6-6; D uncertain. V was shortened by 4 bases and J by 4 bases, with 14 bases between the two germline ends. The germline V gene has CDR1 MNHNY and CDR2 SVGAGI (reference sequence). There are 14 residues in the CDR3.

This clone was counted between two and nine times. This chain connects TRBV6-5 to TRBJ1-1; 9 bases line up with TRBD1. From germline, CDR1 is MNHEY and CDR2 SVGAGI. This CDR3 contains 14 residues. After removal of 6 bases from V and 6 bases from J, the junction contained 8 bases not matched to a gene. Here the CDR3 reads CASSRTGVISEAFF. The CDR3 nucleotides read TGTGCCAGCAGCCGGACAGGGGTTATCTCTGAAGCTTTCTTT.

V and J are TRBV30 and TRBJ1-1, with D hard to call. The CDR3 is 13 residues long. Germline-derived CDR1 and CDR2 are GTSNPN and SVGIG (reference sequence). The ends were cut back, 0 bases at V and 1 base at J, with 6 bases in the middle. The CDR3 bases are TGTGCCTGGAGTGTATGGGGGAACACTGAAGCTTTCTTT. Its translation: CAWSVWGNTEAFF.

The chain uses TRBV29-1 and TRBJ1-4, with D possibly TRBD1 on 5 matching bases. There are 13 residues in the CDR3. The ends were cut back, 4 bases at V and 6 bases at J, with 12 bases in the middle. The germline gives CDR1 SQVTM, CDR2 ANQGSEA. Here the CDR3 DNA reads TGCAGCGTTGCAAGGGGCTCGGATGAAAAACTGTTTTTT. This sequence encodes CSVARGSDEKLFF.

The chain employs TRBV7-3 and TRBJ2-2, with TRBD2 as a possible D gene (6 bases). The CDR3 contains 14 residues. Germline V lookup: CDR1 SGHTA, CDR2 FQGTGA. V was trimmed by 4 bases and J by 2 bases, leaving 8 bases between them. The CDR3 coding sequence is TGTGCCAGCAGCTCCGGACTAAACACCGGGGAGCTGTTTTTT. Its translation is CASSSGLNTGELFF.

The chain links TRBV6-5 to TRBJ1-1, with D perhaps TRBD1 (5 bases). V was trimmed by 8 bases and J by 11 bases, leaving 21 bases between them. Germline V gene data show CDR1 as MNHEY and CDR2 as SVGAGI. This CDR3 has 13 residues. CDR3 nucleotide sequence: TGTGCCAGCGAAGCCAATATCAGGGCGGCGGCTTTCTTT. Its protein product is CASEANIRAAAFF.

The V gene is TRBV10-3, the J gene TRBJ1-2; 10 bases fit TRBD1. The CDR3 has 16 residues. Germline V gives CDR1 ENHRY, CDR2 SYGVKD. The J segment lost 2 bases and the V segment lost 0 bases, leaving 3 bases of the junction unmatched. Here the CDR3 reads CAISESPGQGNYGYTF. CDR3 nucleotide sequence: TGTGCCATCAGTGAGTCGCCGGGACAGGGGAACTATGGCTACACCTTC.

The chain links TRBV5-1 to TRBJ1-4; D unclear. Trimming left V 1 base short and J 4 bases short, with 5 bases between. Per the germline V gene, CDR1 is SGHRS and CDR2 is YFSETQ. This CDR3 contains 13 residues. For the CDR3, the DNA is TGCGCCAGCAGCTTGAACAATAATGAAAAACTGTTTTTT. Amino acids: CASSLNNNEKLFF.

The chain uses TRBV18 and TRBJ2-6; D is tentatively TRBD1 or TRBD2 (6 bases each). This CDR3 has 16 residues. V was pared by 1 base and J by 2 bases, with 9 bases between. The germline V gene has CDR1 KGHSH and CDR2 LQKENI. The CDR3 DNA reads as TGTGCCAGCTCACCACAGGGGGGAGCTGGGGCCAACGTCCTGACTTTC. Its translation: CASSPQGGAGANVLTF.

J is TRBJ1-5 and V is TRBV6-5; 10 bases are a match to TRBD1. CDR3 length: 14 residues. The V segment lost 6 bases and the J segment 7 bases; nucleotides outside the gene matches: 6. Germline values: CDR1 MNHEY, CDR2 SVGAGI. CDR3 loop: CASSRGTGAQPQHF. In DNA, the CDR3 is TGTGCCAGCAGCCGGGGGACAGGGGCCCAGCCCCAGCATTTT.

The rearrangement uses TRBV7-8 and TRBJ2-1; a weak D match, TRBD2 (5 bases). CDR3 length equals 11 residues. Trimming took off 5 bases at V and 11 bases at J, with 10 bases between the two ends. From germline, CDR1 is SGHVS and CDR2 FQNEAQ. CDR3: CASSQTMQQFF. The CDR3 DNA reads TGTGCCAGCAGCCAGACTATGCAGCAGTTCTTC.

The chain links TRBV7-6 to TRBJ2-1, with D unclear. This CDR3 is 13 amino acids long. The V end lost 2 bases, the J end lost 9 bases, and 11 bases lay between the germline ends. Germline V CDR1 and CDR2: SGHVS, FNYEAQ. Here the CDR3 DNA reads TGTGCCAGCAGCTTATTAGGGCTTGGTGAGCAGTTCTTC. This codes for CASSLLGLGEQFF.